The rows below give T cell receptor beta chains drawn from one sample of a study of blood T cell repertoires in COVID-19. TCRdb's copy holds only in-frame clones and misses some; the assay was immunoSEQ multiplex PCR. The sample has 200,000 to 250,000 clones, over 75% seen once. Input material: peripheral blood. These receptors all come from a man aged 25-45 years who had recovered from COVID-19. Both conserved end residues are part of each CDR3. A D gene is named only where the DNA matches it firmly. Part of the rows lack a size; the others show once, few, many or a class for expanded clones.

cdr3_length: 13
clone_size: -
j_call: TRBJ2-3
d_call: -
v_call: TRBV6-5
cdr3_nt: TGTGCCAGCAACGGGAAGGAAACAGATACGCAGTATTTT
cdr3_aa: CASNGKETDTQYF

cdr3_length: 16
clone_size: few
j_call: TRBJ2-3
d_call: -
v_call: TRBV6-5
cdr3_nt: TGTGCCAGCAGTTACGCCCGGGGGGCGAGCACAGATACGCAGTATTTT
cdr3_aa: CASSYARGASTDTQYF

cdr3_length: 19
clone_size: -
j_call: TRBJ1-5
d_call: -
v_call: TRBV10-2
cdr3_nt: TGCGCCAGCAGTGAGTCTAAGGGCCAGGGACTTTATAGCAATCAGCCCCAGCATTTT
cdr3_aa: CASSESKGQGLYSNQPQHF

cdr3_length: 15
clone_size: -
j_call: TRBJ1-2
d_call: TRBD1
v_call: TRBV18
cdr3_nt: TGTGCCAGCTCAAAAACAGGGGGCTCGAGGTATGGCTACACCTTC
cdr3_aa: CASSKTGGSRYGYTF

cdr3_length: 18
clone_size: -
j_call: TRBJ2-3
d_call: TRBD2
v_call: TRBV9
cdr3_nt: TGTGCCAGCAGCGTAGGCAGCGGGGCCCTACTTAGCACAGATACGCAGTATTTT
cdr3_aa: CASSVGSGALLSTDTQYF

cdr3_length: 15
clone_size: -
j_call: TRBJ1-4
d_call: -
v_call: TRBV4-2
cdr3_nt: TGTGCCAGCAGCCCCCGGGGGGGTAGGAGTGAAAAACTGTTTTTT
cdr3_aa: CASSPRGGRSEKLFF

cdr3_length: 16
clone_size: -
j_call: TRBJ2-3
d_call: TRBD2
v_call: TRBV7-3
cdr3_nt: TGTGCCAGCAGCTCGGGACTAGCGGGGGGCACAGATACGCAGTATTTT
cdr3_aa: CASSSGLAGGTDTQYF

cdr3_length: 16
clone_size: -
j_call: TRBJ2-3
d_call: -
v_call: TRBV10-2
cdr3_nt: TGCGCCAGCAGAAAAGGACAGACTATTAGCACAGATACGCAGTATTTT
cdr3_aa: CASRKGQTISTDTQYF

cdr3_length: 18
clone_size: few
j_call: TRBJ1-3
d_call: -
v_call: TRBV15
cdr3_nt: TGTGCCACCAGCAGAGATAATAGCAGGGCTAGCTCTGGAAACACCATATATTTT
cdr3_aa: CATSRDNSRASSGNTIYF

cdr3_length: 18
clone_size: -
j_call: TRBJ1-6
d_call: -
v_call: TRBV24-1
cdr3_nt: TGTGCCACCAGTGAGCACCGGGTCAATAAAATCCATAATTCACCCCTCCACTTT
cdr3_aa: CATSEHRVNKIHNSPLHF

cdr3_length: 17
clone_size: -
j_call: TRBJ2-4
d_call: TRBD2
v_call: TRBV7-2
cdr3_nt: TGTGCCAGCAGCTTAGGCCGACTAGCGGGGGGGAAAAACATTCAGTACTTC
cdr3_aa: CASSLGRLAGGKNIQYF

cdr3_length: 13
clone_size: -
j_call: TRBJ1-1
d_call: TRBD1
v_call: TRBV12-3/TRBV12-4
cdr3_nt: TGTGCCAGCAGTGGGACAGCGAACACTGAAGCTTTCTTT
cdr3_aa: CASSGTANTEAFF

cdr3_length: 16
clone_size: -
j_call: TRBJ1-6
d_call: -
v_call: TRBV6-6
cdr3_nt: TGTGCCAGCAGTTACTCGGAGGGGATCGGTAATTCACCCCTCCACTTT
cdr3_aa: CASSYSEGIGNSPLHF

cdr3_length: 12
clone_size: few
j_call: TRBJ2-1
d_call: TRBD2
v_call: TRBV29-1
cdr3_nt: TGCAGCAGCGGCGGGGGGGCGGTTGAGCAGTTCTTC
cdr3_aa: CSSGGGAVEQFF

cdr3_length: 16
clone_size: -
j_call: TRBJ2-3
d_call: -
v_call: TRBV13
cdr3_nt: TGTGCCAGCAGCGCCGCTTACGGGACTAGCACAGATACGCAGTATTTT
cdr3_aa: CASSAAYGTSTDTQYF

cdr3_length: 20
clone_size: -
j_call: TRBJ2-6
d_call: -
v_call: TRBV9
cdr3_nt: TGTGCCAGCAGCGTAGGCCTTGGTTATGGCTCTAGCTCTGGGGCCAACGTCCTGACTTTC
cdr3_aa: CASSVGLGYGSSSGANVLTF

cdr3_length: 14
clone_size: -
j_call: TRBJ1-4
d_call: -
v_call: TRBV29-1
cdr3_nt: TGCAGCGTAGCGGAGCGCGCCCAAAATGAAAAACTGTTTTTT
cdr3_aa: CSVAERAQNEKLFF

cdr3_length: 13
clone_size: once
j_call: TRBJ1-5
d_call: -
v_call: TRBV25-1
cdr3_nt: TGTGCCAGCAGTGAGACAAGCAATCAGCCCCAGCATTTT
cdr3_aa: CASSETSNQPQHF

cdr3_length: 17
clone_size: -
j_call: TRBJ1-1
d_call: TRBD1
v_call: TRBV19
cdr3_nt: TGTGCCAGTAGACGAAGCCCCCGGGACAGATTGAACACTGAAGCTTTCTTT
cdr3_aa: CASRRSPRDRLNTEAFF

cdr3_length: 13
clone_size: few
j_call: TRBJ1-1
d_call: TRBD1
v_call: TRBV6-4
cdr3_nt: TGTGCCAGCGGCCGGGACAGCAACACTGAAGCTTTCTTT
cdr3_aa: CASGRDSNTEAFF

cdr3_length: 11
clone_size: -
j_call: TRBJ1-1
d_call: -
v_call: TRBV19
cdr3_nt: TGTGCCAGTCATCAGAACGCTGAAGCTTTCTTT
cdr3_aa: CASHQNAEAFF

cdr3_length: 16
clone_size: -
j_call: TRBJ2-1
d_call: TRBD1
v_call: TRBV28
cdr3_nt: TGTGCCAGCCAGACTCCTCCGGGACAGTCCTACAATGAGCAGTTCTTC
cdr3_aa: CASQTPPGQSYNEQFF

cdr3_length: 15
clone_size: -
j_call: TRBJ2-1
d_call: TRBD1
v_call: TRBV6-5
cdr3_nt: TGTGCCAGCAGTCGTCAGGGGGACTCCTACAATGAGCAGTTCTTC
cdr3_aa: CASSRQGDSYNEQFF

cdr3_length: 13
clone_size: -
j_call: TRBJ1-2
d_call: -
v_call: TRBV20-1
cdr3_nt: TGCAGTGCTAGTTCACAAAATAACTATGGCTACACCTTC
cdr3_aa: CSASSQNNYGYTF

cdr3_length: 14
clone_size: -
j_call: TRBJ1-1
d_call: -
v_call: TRBV20-1
cdr3_nt: TGCAGTGCTAGTATGAGGGCGAAGAACACTGAAGCTTTCTTT
cdr3_aa: CSASMRAKNTEAFF

cdr3_length: 14
clone_size: -
j_call: TRBJ1-1
d_call: TRBD1
v_call: TRBV5-1
cdr3_nt: TGCGCCAGCAGCTTGGGGCACAGGGGGGGAGAAGCTTTCTTT
cdr3_aa: CASSLGHRGGEAFF

cdr3_length: 15
clone_size: -
j_call: TRBJ1-5
d_call: -
v_call: TRBV7-2
cdr3_nt: TGTGCCAGCAGCCCTATGACAGGTGGCAATCAGCCCCAGCATTTT
cdr3_aa: CASSPMTGGNQPQHF

cdr3_length: 16
clone_size: -
j_call: TRBJ2-1
d_call: TRBD2
v_call: TRBV19
cdr3_nt: TGTGCCAGTAGTATCCTGAGCGGGGTTTATGGAAATGAGCAGTTCTTC
cdr3_aa: CASSILSGVYGNEQFF

cdr3_length: 15
clone_size: once
j_call: TRBJ1-1
d_call: TRBD1
v_call: TRBV9
cdr3_nt: TGTGCCAGCAGCGTAGTCGGACAGGGAAACACTGAAGCTTTCTTT
cdr3_aa: CASSVVGQGNTEAFF

cdr3_length: 19
clone_size: once
j_call: TRBJ1-2
d_call: TRBD1
v_call: TRBV10-3
cdr3_nt: TGTGCCATCAGTGAGTCGAGCGTCCTCCGGGACAGGGTGTCTTTTGGCTACACCTTC
cdr3_aa: CAISESSVLRDRVSFGYTF

cdr3_length: 12
clone_size: -
j_call: TRBJ1-1
d_call: -
v_call: TRBV7-9
cdr3_nt: TGTGCCAGCAGCTTGGGGACTTTCGGAGCTTTCTTT
cdr3_aa: CASSLGTFGAFF

cdr3_length: 14
clone_size: -
j_call: TRBJ1-4
d_call: -
v_call: TRBV7-8
cdr3_nt: TGTGCCAGCAGCTCATCCACCGGGGATGAAAAACTGTTTTTT
cdr3_aa: CASSSSTGDEKLFF

cdr3_length: 12
clone_size: -
j_call: TRBJ1-2
d_call: -
v_call: TRBV4-1
cdr3_nt: TGCGCCAGCAGCCAAGTGGACAAGGGCTACACCTTC
cdr3_aa: CASSQVDKGYTF

cdr3_length: 14
clone_size: -
j_call: TRBJ2-5
d_call: TRBD2
v_call: TRBV4-1
cdr3_nt: TGCGCCAGCAGCCAAGTCCCCGGGGGGGAGACCCAGTACTTC
cdr3_aa: CASSQVPGGETQYF

cdr3_length: 12
clone_size: few
j_call: TRBJ1-2
d_call: -
v_call: TRBV5-6
cdr3_nt: TGTGCCAGCAGCCCGGGTCCAGCAGGCTACACCTTC
cdr3_aa: CASSPGPAGYTF

cdr3_length: 18
clone_size: -
j_call: TRBJ2-5
d_call: -
v_call: TRBV7-9
cdr3_nt: TGTGCCAGCAGCTTAGTTTTAGGCACAGAACCGTACCAAGAGACCCAGTACTTC
cdr3_aa: CASSLVLGTEPYQETQYF

cdr3_length: 13
clone_size: -
j_call: TRBJ2-1
d_call: -
v_call: TRBV11-2
cdr3_nt: TGTGCCAGCAGCTTAAACTCCTTATATGAGCAGTTCTTC
cdr3_aa: CASSLNSLYEQFF

cdr3_length: 15
clone_size: -
j_call: TRBJ1-1
d_call: -
v_call: TRBV6-6
cdr3_nt: TGTGCCAGCAGTGAGCAAGGGGGATCCAACACTGAAGCTTTCTTT
cdr3_aa: CASSEQGGSNTEAFF

cdr3_length: 15
clone_size: -
j_call: TRBJ2-5
d_call: -
v_call: TRBV28
cdr3_nt: TGTGCCAGCAACACAGTCCAGTCCCCTCAAGAGACCCAGTACTTC
cdr3_aa: CASNTVQSPQETQYF

cdr3_length: 17
clone_size: -
j_call: TRBJ2-5
d_call: TRBD2
v_call: TRBV18
cdr3_nt: TGTGCCAGCTCCCTACTAGCGGGGAACAGACCCCAAGAGACCCAGTACTTC
cdr3_aa: CASSLLAGNRPQETQYF

cdr3_length: 18
clone_size: -
j_call: TRBJ1-1
d_call: -
v_call: TRBV14
cdr3_nt: TGTGCCAGCAGCCAAGCGAGGTTGAGGCGGACTGCGAACACTGAAGCTTTCTTT
cdr3_aa: CASSQARLRRTANTEAFF

cdr3_length: 13
clone_size: -
j_call: TRBJ1-2
d_call: -
v_call: TRBV25-1
cdr3_nt: TGTGCCAGCAGTGAATGGCAGGGGAATGGCTACACCTTC
cdr3_aa: CASSEWQGNGYTF

cdr3_length: 15
clone_size: -
j_call: TRBJ2-3
d_call: -
v_call: TRBV5-1
cdr3_nt: TGCGCCAGCAGCTTCCCATCAAGCTCGACAGATACGCAGTATTTT
cdr3_aa: CASSFPSSSTDTQYF

cdr3_length: 11
clone_size: -
j_call: TRBJ1-1
d_call: -
v_call: TRBV10-2
cdr3_nt: TGCGCCAGCAAGGGGGACACTGAAGCTTTCTTT
cdr3_aa: CASKGDTEAFF

cdr3_length: 13
clone_size: -
j_call: TRBJ1-1
d_call: -
v_call: TRBV7-9
cdr3_nt: TGTGCCAGCAGGCCGGACAGTGCCACTCAAGCTTTCTTT
cdr3_aa: CASRPDSATQAFF

cdr3_length: 20
clone_size: -
j_call: TRBJ2-4
d_call: -
v_call: TRBV6-1
cdr3_nt: TGTGCCAGCAGTGAAGCGGGGGGTCGTCAACTCAAATGGACCAAAAACATTCAGTACTTC
cdr3_aa: CASSEAGGRQLKWTKNIQYF

cdr3_length: 13
clone_size: -
j_call: TRBJ2-3
d_call: -
v_call: TRBV2
cdr3_nt: TGTGCCAGCAGCCAACGAAGAGAAGATACGCAGTATTTT
cdr3_aa: CASSQRREDTQYF

cdr3_length: 14
clone_size: -
j_call: TRBJ2-7
d_call: TRBD2
v_call: TRBV5-4
cdr3_nt: TGTGCCAGCAGCTTTGCGGGGGGGCCCTACGAGCAGTACTTC
cdr3_aa: CASSFAGGPYEQYF

cdr3_length: 13
clone_size: -
j_call: TRBJ2-5
d_call: -
v_call: TRBV18
cdr3_nt: TGTGCCAGCTCACTTTCGCTACAGGAGACCCAGTACTTC
cdr3_aa: CASSLSLQETQYF

cdr3_length: 13
clone_size: -
j_call: TRBJ2-3
d_call: TRBD1
v_call: TRBV5-4
cdr3_nt: TGTGCCAGCAGCTCCGGGACAGGAGATACGCAGTATTTT
cdr3_aa: CASSSGTGDTQYF

cdr3_length: 11
clone_size: -
j_call: TRBJ2-1
d_call: -
v_call: TRBV20-1
cdr3_nt: TGCAGTGCTAACCAGGGCAATGAGCAGTTCTTC
cdr3_aa: CSANQGNEQFF